Described below is a single T cell receptor beta chain sequence and its context. Antigen specificity is unknown. The PCR was carried out with 60 Vbeta primers and 13 Jbeta primers. Produced via immunoSEQ multiplex PCR; TCRdb's table is partial and in-frame only. In total, the table holds around 100,000 clones. These data originate in a study of cytomegalovirus exposure and HLA in healthy donors. Study outcomes and limitations: A link between a missense DCLRE1C variant and TCR beta V- and J-gene trimming emerged from a later analysis. Specificity of a few CMV-associated chains for CMV antigens was verified in vitro.

All the people who gave samples were healthy bone marrow donors. The sample consisted of PBMCs. The source is a man between 40 and 49 years old in good health and CMV-seropositive.

CDR3 sequence: CATSRDGSVPYEQYF. The CDR3 region has the DNA TGTGCCACCAGCAGAGATGGTTCGGTCCCCTACGAGCAGTACTTC. The rearrangement joins TRBV15 to TRBJ2-5; D ambiguous. The DNA end is more similar to TRBJ2-7, so the J call may be wrong. This CDR3 has 15 residues. Germline CDR1 and CDR2: LNHNV and YYDKDF (reference sequence).